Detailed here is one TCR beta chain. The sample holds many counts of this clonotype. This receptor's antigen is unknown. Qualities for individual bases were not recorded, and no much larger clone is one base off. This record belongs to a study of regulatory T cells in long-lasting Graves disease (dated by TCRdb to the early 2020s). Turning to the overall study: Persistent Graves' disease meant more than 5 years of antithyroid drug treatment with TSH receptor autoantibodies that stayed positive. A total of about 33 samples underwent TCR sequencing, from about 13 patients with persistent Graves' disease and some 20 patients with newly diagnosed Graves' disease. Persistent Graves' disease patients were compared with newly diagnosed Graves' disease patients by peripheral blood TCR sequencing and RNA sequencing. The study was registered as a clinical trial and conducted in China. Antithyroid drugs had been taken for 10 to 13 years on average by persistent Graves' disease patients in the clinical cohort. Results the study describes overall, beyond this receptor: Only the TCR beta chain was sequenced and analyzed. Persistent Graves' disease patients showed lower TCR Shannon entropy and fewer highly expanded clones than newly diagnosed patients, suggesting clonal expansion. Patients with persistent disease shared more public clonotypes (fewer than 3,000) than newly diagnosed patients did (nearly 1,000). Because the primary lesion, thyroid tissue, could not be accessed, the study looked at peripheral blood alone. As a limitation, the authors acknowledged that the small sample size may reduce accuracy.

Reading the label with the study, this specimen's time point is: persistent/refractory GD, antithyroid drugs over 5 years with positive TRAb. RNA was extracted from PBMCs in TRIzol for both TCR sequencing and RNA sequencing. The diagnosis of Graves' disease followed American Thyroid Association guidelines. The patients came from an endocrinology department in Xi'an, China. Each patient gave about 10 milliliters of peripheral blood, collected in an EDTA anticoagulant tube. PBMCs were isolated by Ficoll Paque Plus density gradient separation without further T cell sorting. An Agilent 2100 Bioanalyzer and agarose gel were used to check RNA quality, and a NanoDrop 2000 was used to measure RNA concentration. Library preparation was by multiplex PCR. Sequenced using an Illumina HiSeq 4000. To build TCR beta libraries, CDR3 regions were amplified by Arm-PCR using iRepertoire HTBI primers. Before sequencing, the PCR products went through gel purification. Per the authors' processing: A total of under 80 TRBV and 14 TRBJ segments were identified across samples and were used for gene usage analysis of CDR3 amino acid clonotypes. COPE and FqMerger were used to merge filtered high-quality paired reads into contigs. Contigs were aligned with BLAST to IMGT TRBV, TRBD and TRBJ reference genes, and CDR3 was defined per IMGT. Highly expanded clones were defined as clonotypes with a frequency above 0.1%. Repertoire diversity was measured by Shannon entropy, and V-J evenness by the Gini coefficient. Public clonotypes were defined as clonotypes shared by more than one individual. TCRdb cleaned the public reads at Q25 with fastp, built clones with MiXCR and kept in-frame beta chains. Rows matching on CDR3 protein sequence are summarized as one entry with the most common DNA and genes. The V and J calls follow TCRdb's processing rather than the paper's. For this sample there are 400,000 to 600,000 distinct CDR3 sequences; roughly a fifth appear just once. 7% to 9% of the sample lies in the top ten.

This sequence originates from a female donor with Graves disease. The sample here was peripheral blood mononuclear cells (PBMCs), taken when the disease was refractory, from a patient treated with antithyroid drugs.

The CDR3: CASRAGAYEQYF. The nucleotides read TGTGCCAGCAGGGCGGGAGCCTACGAGCAGTACTTC. This receptor chain uses TRBV28 and TRBJ2-7, with 7 bases in between that match TRBD2. Trimming removed 6 bases from V and 2 bases from J; the gene matches leave 1 base unexplained. CDR3 length: 12 amino acids, cysteine to phenylalanine. Here the CDR3 DNA is all that survives: 36 bases in frame from base 1. For CDR1 and CDR2, the germline V gene lists MDHEN and SYDVKM. Beyond the CDR3, the reference TRBV28 and TRBJ2-7 genes provide the residues; the full variable domain reads: DVKVTQSSRYLVKRTGEKVFLECVQDMDHENMFWYRQDPGLGLRLIYFSYDVKMKEKGDIPEGYSVSREKKERFSLILESASTNQTSMYLCASRAGAYEQYFGPGTRLTVT.